A single sample is the source of the 15 T cell receptor beta chains below, sequenced in a study of blood T cell repertoires in COVID-19. Profiled with immunoSEQ multiplex PCR; TCRdb holds only in-frame clones, not every one. The sample shows some 80,000 clones, about nine tenths of them seen only once. Sequencing was done on a sample of peripheral blood. The receptors come from a woman between 50 and 59 years old with active or convalescent COVID-19.

Here the CDR3 reads CASSLQGSPFTEAFF. DNA of the CDR3: TGTGCCAGCAGCCTACAGGGGTCCCCCTTTACTGAAGCTTTCTTT. The genes are TRBV5-4 and TRBJ1-1; 7 bases are a match to TRBD1. The germline V gene encodes CDR1 SGHNT and CDR2 YYREEE (reference sequence). CDR3 length equals 15 residues. V was clipped by 4 bases and J by 5 bases; unmatched bases: 11.

V usage is TRBV6-2 or TRBV6-3 and J usage is TRBJ1-2; maybe TRBD1 (6 bases). Per germline, CDR1 MNHEY and CDR2 SVGEGT. The CDR3 length is 13 residues. Trimming took off 6 bases at V and 6 bases at J, with 14 bases between the two ends. CDR3 in amino acids: CASSPRGADGYTF. CDR3 nucleotide sequence: TGTGCCAGCAGCCCCAGGGGCGCGGATGGCTACACCTTC.

This chain links TRBV3-1 (or the pseudogene TRBV3-2) with TRBJ2-3; TRBD1 is a possible D gene (6 bases). V shed 3 bases and J shed 0 bases, with 10 bases lying between them. Germline assignment: CDR1 LGHDT and CDR2 YNNKEL (reference sequence). The CDR3 is 15 residues long. The CDR3 sequence: CASSQWGTSTDTQYF. CDR3 DNA: TGTGCCAGCAGCCAGTGGGGGACAAGCACAGATACGCAGTATTTT.

The J gene is TRBJ2-2, the V gene TRBV4-2; 12 bases map to TRBD1. Germline V gives CDR1 LGHNA, CDR2 YNFKEQ. The CDR3 spans 16 residues. Trimming at V came to 4 bases and at J to 6 bases, leaving 6 bases not matched to a gene. In DNA, the CDR3 is TGTGCCAGCAGCCCAGGGACAGGGGGCAGCGCCGGGGAGCTGTTTTTT. It yields the protein CASSPGTGGSAGELFF.

This chain connects TRBV23-1 to TRBJ2-7, with TRBD2 matching 9 bases. TRBV23-1 carries the ORF label, with uncertain function. There are 17 residues in the CDR3. V lost 1 base and J lost 2; bases outside the gene matches: 9. The CDR3 reads CASSQLSGTSTPYEQYF. CDR3 bases: TGCGCCAGCAGTCAATTATCCGGGACTAGCACCCCCTACGAGCAGTACTTC.

This chain uses TRBV19 with TRBJ2-1; TRBD2 matches at 9 bases. CDR3 length equals 15 residues. With V trimmed by 6 bases and J by 3 bases, 6 bases remained unmatched. From germline, CDR1 is LNHDA and CDR2 SQIVND (reference sequence). Here the CDR3 reads CASRTSGGRYNEQFF. CDR3 coding DNA: TGTGCCAGTAGAACCAGCGGGGGGCGCTACAATGAGCAGTTCTTC.

This sequence joins TRBV6-5 and TRBJ2-1, with TRBD2 matching over 7 bases. Germline V CDR1 and CDR2: MNHEY, SVGAGI. V lost 2 bases to trimming and J lost 5 bases; unmatched junction nucleotides: 6. This CDR3 spans 15 amino acids. In DNA, the CDR3 is TGTGCCAGCAGTTACCAGGCGGGGGTTAACAATGAGCAGTTCTTC. Protein: CASSYQAGVNNEQFF.

The V and J genes are TRBV10-3 and TRBJ1-5, with 7 bases aligning to TRBD1. CDR3 length equals 13 residues. CDR1 and CDR2 from the germline V gene are ENHRY and SYGVKD. The junction had 4 bases not matched to a gene; V was cut back by 8 bases and J by 3 bases. The CDR3 is CAIGGGDNQPQHF. Written as DNA, the CDR3 is TGTGCCATCGGAGGGGGCGACAATCAGCCCCAGCATTTT.

The chain has TRBV6-4 and TRBJ1-2; a weak D match, TRBD1 (5 bases). CDR1 and CDR2 from the germline V gene are MRHNA and SNTAGT. V was pared by 3 bases and J by 2 bases, with 28 bases between. The CDR3 runs to 20 residues. The CDR3 sequence is CASSDFVPEGNQQSNYGYTF. The CDR3 nucleotides read TGTGCCAGCAGTGATTTCGTACCGGAGGGGAACCAACAGAGCAACTATGGCTACACCTTC.

V and J are TRBV5-4 and TRBJ1-2; the match to TRBD1 covers 7 bases. Germline V lookup: CDR1 SGHNT, CDR2 YYREEE (reference sequence). Losses at the gene ends were 2 bases for V and 0 bases for J; bases not matched to a gene: 4. The CDR3 covers 15 residues. DNA of the CDR3: TGTGCCAGCAGCTTCAACAGGGGAACTAACTATGGCTACACCTTC. It codes for CASSFNRGTNYGYTF.

The rearrangement links TRBV4-2 to TRBJ2-1, with D tentatively TRBD2 (6 bases). CDR3 length equals 15 residues. The germline V gene encodes CDR1 LGHNA and CDR2 YNFKEQ. V lost 1 base and J 3 bases, leaving 10 bases between the germline ends. Written as DNA, the CDR3 is TGTGCCAGCAGCCAAGGACTAGTGGGCTACAATGAGCAGTTCTTC. This encodes CASSQGLVGYNEQFF.

This clone was detected only once. This chain links TRBV30 with TRBJ1-3; D is ambiguous. This CDR3 is 14 amino acids long. CDR1 is GTSNPN and CDR2 is SVGIG in the germline V gene (reference sequence). V lost 3 bases, J lost 4 bases, and 13 bases lay in between. CDR3: CAWSTIPPGNTIYF. The CDR3 DNA follows: TGTGCCTGGAGCACAATACCCCCGGGAAACACCATATATTTT.

The chain joins TRBV6-2 or TRBV6-3 to TRBJ1-5; 9 bases fit TRBD1. The CDR3 contains 20 residues. V trimming: 0 bases; J trimming: 0 bases; junction bases outside the gene matches: 12. Germline V gene data show CDR1 as MNHEY and CDR2 as SVGEGT. CDR3 nucleotide sequence: TGTGCCAGCAGTTACTCCCTGGGACAGGGATCCTGGTCTAGCAATCAGCCCCAGCATTTT. Its protein is CASSYSLGQGSWSSNQPQHF.

J is TRBJ1-1 and V is TRBV5-1; no clear D gene. The V end was cut by 4 bases, the J end by 5 bases, with 15 bases between. CDR1 is SGHRS, CDR2 YFSETQ, per germline. The CDR3 has 14 residues. CDR3 nucleotides: TGCGCCAGCAGCACTGAGGTGCGTGGTACTGAAGCTTTCTTT. It yields the protein CASSTEVRGTEAFF.

The chain is built from TRBV4-3 and TRBJ2-7; perhaps TRBD1 as D (6 bases). With 4 bases removed from V and 1 base from J, the gap between germline ends came to 20 bases. The CDR3 is made up of 17 amino acids. Germline values: CDR1 LGHNA, CDR2 YSLEER. In DNA form, the CDR3 reads TGCGCCAGCAGCCTACCCGTTATCGACAGGCCGTCCTACGAGCAGTACTTC. Protein sequence: CASSLPVIDRPSYEQYF.